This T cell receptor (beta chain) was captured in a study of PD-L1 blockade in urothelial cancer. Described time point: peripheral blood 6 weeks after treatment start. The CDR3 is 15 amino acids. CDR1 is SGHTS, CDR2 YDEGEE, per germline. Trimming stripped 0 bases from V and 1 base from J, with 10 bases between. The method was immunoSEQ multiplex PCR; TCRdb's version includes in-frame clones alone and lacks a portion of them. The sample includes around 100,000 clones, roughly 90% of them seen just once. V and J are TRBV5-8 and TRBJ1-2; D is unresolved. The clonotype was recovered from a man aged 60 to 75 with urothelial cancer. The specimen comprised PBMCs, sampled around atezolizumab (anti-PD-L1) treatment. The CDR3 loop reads CASSLVAEYNYGYTF. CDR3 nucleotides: TGTGCCAGCAGCTTGGTGGCAGAATATAACTATGGCTACACCTTC.